Included here is one TCR beta chain sequence, with context. Its antigen is unidentified. The sample comes from a study of a mutant IDH1 vaccine in newly diagnosed glioma. The overall study: With temozolomide cycles, or 4-6 weeks after radiotherapy alone, vaccination was started. Study conclusions and caveats: Among all patients, vaccine-induced immune responses occurred in approximately 93%.

Time point indicated: week 35, safety follow-up. Topical imiquimod accompanied each vaccine dose, which consisted of 300 ug of mutant IDH1 20-mer peptide. Weeks 1, 3, 5, 7, 11, 15, 19 and 23 were when patients received their eight vaccinations. The CDR3 runs to 13 residues. The V segment lost 7 bases and the J segment 2 bases; nucleotides outside the gene matches: 4. From germline, CDR1 is WSHSY and CDR2 SAAADI. TCRdb keeps only in-frame clones here, not all; method: immunoSEQ multiplex PCR. The table lists 35,000 to 45,000 clones, approximately 80% of them singletons. The receptor comes from a woman in her forties or fifties with glioma. Sequences were derived from PBMCs, sampled from a glioma patient whose treatment included an IDH1 peptide vaccine. This chain uses TRBV10-2 with TRBJ1-2; the match to TRBD1 covers 7 bases. The CDR3 DNA is TGCGCCAGCACGGGACAGATGAACTATGGCTACACCTTC. Its protein product is CASTGQMNYGYTF.